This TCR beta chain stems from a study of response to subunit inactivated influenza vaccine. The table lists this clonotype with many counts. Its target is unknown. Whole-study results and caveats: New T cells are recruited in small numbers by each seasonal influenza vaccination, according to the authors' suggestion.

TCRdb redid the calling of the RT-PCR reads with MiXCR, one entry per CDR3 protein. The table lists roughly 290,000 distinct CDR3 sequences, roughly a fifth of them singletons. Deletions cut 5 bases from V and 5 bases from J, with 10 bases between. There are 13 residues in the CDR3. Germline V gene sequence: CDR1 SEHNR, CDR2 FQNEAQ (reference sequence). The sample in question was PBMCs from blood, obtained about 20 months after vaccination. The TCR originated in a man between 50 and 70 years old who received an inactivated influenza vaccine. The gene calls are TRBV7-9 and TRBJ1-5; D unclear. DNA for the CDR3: TGTGCCAGCAGCGCCCAGTCCGATCAGCCCCAGCATTTT. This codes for CASSAQSDQPQHF.